This T cell receptor (beta chain) was found in a study of shared T cell receptors in the human thymus. V lost 10 bases to trimming and J lost 3 bases, with 16 bases between them. Germline values: CDR1 MNHEY, CDR2 SVGAGI. The CDR3 is made up of 14 amino acids. Method: immunoSEQ multiplex PCR; TCRdb's copy keeps in-frame clones and lacks some. The sample has about 660,000 clones, about 89% seen once. This sample also belongs to another study, concerning human thymus T cells. This second study notes: Infants served as donors; they were healthy and Finnish and were having corrective surgery for congenital heart defects. Thymus was obtained from resections taken during corrective heart surgery. It looked as if thymic and blood repertoires used V and J genes in a biased way. Reports from related research described highly overlapping thymic repertoires among unrelated individuals.

This receptor was taken from a boy less than two years old with a congenital heart defect. The sample comprised thymocytes. The chain joins TRBV6-5 to TRBJ1-3; D uncertain. The CDR3: CATSPTTRGNTIYF. The CDR3 region has the DNA TGTGCCACCTCCCCCACAACCCGTGGAAACACCATATATTTT.